Each of the 11 T cell receptor beta chains below was sequenced from the same sample in a study of blood T cell repertoires in COVID-19. Clones were read by immunoSEQ multiplex PCR, and TCRdb kept only the in-frame ones, dropping some. The sample includes 100,000 or so clones, over 75% of them seen just once. The sample comprised peripheral blood. Receptor source: a middle-aged man with acute or convalescent COVID-19.

The chain employs TRBV6-5 and TRBJ1-1; 8 bases fit TRBD1. V lost 4 bases and J lost 0; bases outside the gene matches: 1. The CDR3 loop spans 14 amino acids. Germline V gene lookup returns CDR1 MNHEY and CDR2 SVGAGI. CDR3 in DNA: TGTGCCAGCAGTTTGGACAGGGTGAACACTGAAGCTTTCTTT. Protein sequence: CASSLDRVNTEAFF.

V gene TRBV15 combines with J gene TRBJ1-4; tentatively, D is TRBD1 (6 bases). This CDR3 comprises 14 residues. Trimming stripped 0 bases from V and 10 bases from J, with 12 bases between. CDR1 and CDR2 (germline): LNHNV, YYDKDF (reference sequence). The chain's CDR3 is CATSRDEGDGKLFF. CDR3 coding DNA: TGTGCCACCAGCAGAGATGAGGGGGACGGAAAACTGTTTTTT.

This sequence joins TRBV12-5 and TRBJ1-2, with D unresolved. The CDR3 extends over 16 amino acids. Per germline, CDR1 LGHNT and CDR2 FRNRAP. Trimming left V 7 bases short and J 2 bases short, with 20 bases between. The CDR3 nucleotides are TGTGCTAGTGATCGGAAGGACGGTGCTAGCAACTATGGCTACACCTTC. Translating it yields CASDRKDGASNYGYTF. The full variable domain, its missing parts supplied by reference TRBV12-5 and TRBJ1-2, is DARVTQTPRHKVTEMGQEVTMRCQPILGHNTVFWYRQTMMQGLELLAYFRNRAPLDDSGMPKDRFSAEMPDATLATLKIQPSEPRDSAVYFCASDRKDGASNYGYTFGSGTRLTVV.

The chain joins TRBV10-3 to TRBJ1-6, with 10 bases aligning to TRBD1. Germline values: CDR1 ENHRY, CDR2 SYGVKD. This CDR3 has 15 amino acids. After removal of 2 bases from V and 7 bases from J, the junction contained 2 bases not matched to a gene. The CDR3 nucleotides read TGTGCCATCAGTGAGGCGGGACAGGGGAATTCACCCCTCCACTTT. Its translation: CAISEAGQGNSPLHF.

The chain is built from TRBV11-2 and TRBJ1-1; no definite D call. This CDR3 region has 14 residues. CDR1 and CDR2 from the germline V gene are SGHAT and FQNNGV. V dropped 1 base and J dropped 7 bases, with 13 bases sitting between them. This CDR3 is CASSLVRTGGEAFF. For the CDR3, the DNA is TGTGCCAGCAGCTTAGTAAGGACGGGAGGTGAAGCTTTCTTT.

The chain employs TRBV9 and TRBJ1-4, with TRBD1 identical over 9 bases. The germline CDR1 and CDR2 sequences are SGDLS and YYNGEE. This CDR3 contains 15 residues. After removal of 3 bases from V and 10 bases from J, the junction contained 10 bases not matched to a gene. The CDR3 DNA sequence: TGTGCCAGCAGCGGCGGACAGGGGAGTAGGGTAAAACTGTTTTTT. It encodes CASSGGQGSRVKLFF. The whole variable domain, filled in from reference TRBV9 and TRBJ1-4, reads DSGVTQTPKHLITATGQRVTLRCSPRSGDLSVYWYQQSLDQGLQFLIQYYNGEERAKGNILERFSAQQFPDLHSELNLSSLELGDSALYFCASSGGQGSRVKLFFGSGTQLSVL.

The chain is built from TRBV6-5 and TRBJ1-2, with D unresolved. Between the trimmed V and J ends, which lost 6 bases and 3 bases, there was a span of 5 bases. The CDR3 length is 11 residues. Germline assignment: CDR1 MNHEY and CDR2 SVGAGI. The CDR3 spells CASRRDYGYTF. The CDR3 bases are TGTGCCAGCAGGCGTGACTATGGCTACACCTTC.

This clone appeared once. The genes are TRBV7-3 and TRBJ2-1; 11 bases are a match to TRBD2. The CDR3 spans 14 residues. J was trimmed by 13 bases and V by 5 bases; bases with no gene match: 10. From germline, CDR1 is SGHTA and CDR2 FQGTGA. The CDR3 region has the DNA TGTGCCAGCAGCCCCTCGGGACTAGCGGAGCCCCAGTTCTTC. Its protein is CASSPSGLAEPQFF.

The genes are TRBV5-4 and TRBJ2-1, with D tentatively TRBD2 (5 bases). The CDR3 spans 16 residues. The germline CDR1 and CDR2 sequences are SGHNT and YYREEE (reference sequence). Trimming took 0 bases from V and 1 from J, leaving 11 bases between them. The CDR3 here is CASSLEVGGSYNEQFF. CDR3 nucleotides: TGTGCCAGCAGCTTGGAGGTCGGAGGATCCTACAATGAGCAGTTCTTC.

This rearrangement joins TRBV7-2 to TRBJ1-3, with no clear D. V lost 4 bases and J lost 4, with 8 bases in between. CDR3 length: 13 residues. CDR1 and CDR2 (germline): SGHTA, FQGNSA. The CDR3 DNA reads TGTGCCAGCAGCTCGGACTTCGGAAACACCATATATTTT. This sequence encodes CASSSDFGNTIYF.

The chain has TRBV4-1 and TRBJ1-5; D unresolved. Germline V gene data show CDR1 as MGHRA and CDR2 as YSYEKL. This CDR3 is built from 15 residues. V was clipped by 0 bases and J by 9 bases, with 15 bases between them. CDR3 bases: TGCGCCAGCAGCCAAGATGGGCGGGAGATGCGGCCCCAGCATTTT. Its translation is CASSQDGREMRPQHF.